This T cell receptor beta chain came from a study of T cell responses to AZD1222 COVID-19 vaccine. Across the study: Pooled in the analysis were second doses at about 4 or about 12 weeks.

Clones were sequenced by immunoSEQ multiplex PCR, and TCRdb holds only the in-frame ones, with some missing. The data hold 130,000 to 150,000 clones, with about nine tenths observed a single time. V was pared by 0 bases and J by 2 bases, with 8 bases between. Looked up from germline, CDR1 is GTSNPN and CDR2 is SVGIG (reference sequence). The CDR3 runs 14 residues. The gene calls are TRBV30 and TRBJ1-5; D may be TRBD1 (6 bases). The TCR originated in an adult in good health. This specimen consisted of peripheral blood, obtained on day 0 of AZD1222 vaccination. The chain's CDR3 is CAWSVRTGNQPQHF. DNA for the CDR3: TGTGCCTGGAGTGTCAGGACAGGCAATCAGCCCCAGCATTTT.